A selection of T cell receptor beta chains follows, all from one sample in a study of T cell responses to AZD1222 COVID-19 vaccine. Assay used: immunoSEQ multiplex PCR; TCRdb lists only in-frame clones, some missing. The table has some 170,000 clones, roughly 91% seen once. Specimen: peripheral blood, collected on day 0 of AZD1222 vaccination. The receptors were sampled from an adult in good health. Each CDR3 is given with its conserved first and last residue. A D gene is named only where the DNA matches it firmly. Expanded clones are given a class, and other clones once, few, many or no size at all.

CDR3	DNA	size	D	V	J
CASSISLGTGRLNTEAFF	TGTGCCAGTAGTATTAGTTTGGGGACAGGCCGGCTGAACACTGAAGCTTTCTTT	NA	TRBD1	TRBV19	TRBJ1-1
CASSFGAGEQFF	TGTGCCAGCAGTTTCGGGGCTGGGGAGCAGTTCTTC	NA	NA	TRBV12-3/TRBV12-4	TRBJ2-1
CSATGNTEAFF	TGCAGTGCGACCGGGAACACTGAAGCTTTCTTT	NA	NA	TRBV20-1	TRBJ1-1
CASKGSTGELFF	TGTGCCAGTAAGGGCAGCACCGGGGAGCTGTTTTTT	NA	NA	TRBV19	TRBJ2-2
CASSLEQGFGPQHF	TGTGCCAGCAGTTTAGAACAGGGGTTTGGGCCCCAGCATTTT	NA	TRBD1	TRBV27	TRBJ1-5
CRVLTPATGWNTEAFF	TGCCGCGTCTTAACCCCCGCGACAGGGTGGAACACTGAAGCTTTCTTT	NA	TRBD1	TRBV29-1	TRBJ1-1
CASTSAGLADTQYF	TGTGCCAGCACTTCAGCGGGATTAGCAGATACGCAGTATTTT	NA	TRBD2	TRBV25-1	TRBJ2-3
CASSQRTVSDTQYF	TGCGCCAGCAGCCAAAGGACAGTATCGGATACGCAGTATTTT	NA	NA	TRBV4-3	TRBJ2-3
CASSPTFGGFEKLFF	TGTGCCAGCAGCCCGACCTTCGGGGGGTTTGAAAAACTGTTTTTT	few	NA	TRBV7-9	TRBJ1-4
CASSTDRMNTEAFF	TGCGCCAGCAGCACGGACAGGATGAACACTGAAGCTTTCTTT	NA	TRBD1	TRBV5-1	TRBJ1-1
CASSLGSQGYEQYF	TGTGCCAGCAGCTTAGGTTCCCAGGGTTACGAGCAGTACTTC	NA	NA	TRBV11-2	TRBJ2-7
CASSLGLAGGQKTQYF	TGTGCCAGCAGCCTAGGACTAGCGGGGGGGCAAAAGACCCAGTACTTC	NA	TRBD2	TRBV7-2	TRBJ2-5
CASSDGESGGPYGYTF	TGTGCCAGCAGTGACGGCGAAAGCGGGGGGCCCTATGGCTACACCTTC	once	NA	TRBV6-4	TRBJ1-2
CASSGSPSYTF	TGTGCCAGCAGTGGGTCCCCCAGCTACACCTTC	NA	NA	TRBV2	TRBJ1-2
CASSARDPSNEQFF	TGTGCCAGCAGCGCCCGGGACCCTTCCAATGAGCAGTTCTTC	NA	NA	TRBV9	TRBJ2-1
CASSVGDTGELFF	TGTGCCAGCAGCGTAGGGGACACCGGGGAGCTGTTTTTT	NA	NA	TRBV9	TRBJ2-2
CASNHRGERSGETQYF	TGCGCCAGCAACCATAGGGGGGAGAGGTCGGGAGAGACCCAGTACTTC	NA	NA	TRBV23-1	TRBJ2-5
CASSQVRGLAANNEQFF	TGCGCCAGCAGCCAAGTAAGGGGACTAGCGGCCAACAATGAGCAGTTCTTC	NA	TRBD2	TRBV4-1	TRBJ2-1
CASRSGEGRGRDTQYF	TGTGCCAGCAGATCCGGAGAGGGCCGCGGGCGAGATACGCAGTATTTT	NA	NA	TRBV28	TRBJ2-3
CASSLKDRQMNTEAFF	TGTGCCAGCAGCCTAAAGGATCGACAGATGAACACTGAAGCTTTCTTT	NA	NA	TRBV5-4	TRBJ1-1
CASSGGGMNTEAFF	TGTGCCAGCAGCGGAGGGGGAATGAACACTGAAGCTTTCTTT	NA	NA	TRBV9	TRBJ1-1
CAISQGSNQPQHF	TGTGCCATCTCGCAGGGTAGCAATCAGCCCCAGCATTTT	NA	NA	TRBV10-3	TRBJ1-5
CASTESGGPQPQHF	TGTGCCAGCACCGAATCGGGAGGTCCCCAGCCCCAGCATTTT	few	NA	TRBV28	TRBJ1-5
CASRSGTGNYNEQFF	TGTGCCAGCAGATCCGGGACAGGGAACTACAATGAGCAGTTCTTC	NA	TRBD1	TRBV27	TRBJ2-1
CASSLDMGELFF	TGCGCCAGCAGCCTCGACATGGGGGAGCTGTTTTTT	NA	NA	TRBV5-1	TRBJ2-2
CASTGLAGYNEQFF	TGTGCCAGTACCGGACTAGCGGGATACAATGAGCAGTTCTTC	NA	TRBD2	TRBV19	TRBJ2-1
CATLPSTGIDQPQHF	TGTGCCACCCTACCATCGACAGGGATCGACCAGCCCCAGCATTTT	NA	TRBD1	TRBV6-5	TRBJ1-5
CASSTTRDIRNQPQHF	TGTGCCAGTAGTACCACCCGGGACATAAGGAATCAGCCCCAGCATTTT	NA	NA	TRBV19	TRBJ1-5
CASSLLQGRGTEAFF	TGCGCCAGCAGCTTACTACAGGGAAGGGGCACTGAAGCTTTCTTT	NA	NA	TRBV5-1	TRBJ1-1
CASSPGTGGYGYTF	TGTGCCAGCAGTCCCGGGACAGGGGGGTATGGCTACACCTTC	once	TRBD1	TRBV6-5	TRBJ1-2
CASSLTYDTQYF	TGTGCCAGCAGCCTAACTTACGATACGCAGTATTTT	NA	NA	TRBV7-9	TRBJ2-3
CASSFLGRANTGELFF	TGTGCCAGCAGTTTTTTGGGTCGGGCGAACACCGGGGAGCTGTTTTTT	NA	NA	TRBV28	TRBJ2-2
CASSLGYGGQPQHF	TGTGCCAGCAGCTTAGGCTACGGGGGGCAGCCCCAGCATTTT	NA	NA	TRBV11-2	TRBJ1-5
CASSLVSGGNTEAFF	TGTGCCAGCAGCTTAGTCTCAGGAGGGAACACTGAAGCTTTCTTT	NA	NA	TRBV7-8	TRBJ1-1
CASSPGTVNTEAFF	TGTGCCAGCAGCCCGGGGACGGTGAACACTGAAGCTTTCTTT	NA	NA	TRBV5-4	TRBJ1-1
CASTSGVRSYTF	TGTGCCAGCACCTCAGGCGTTCGGAGCTACACCTTC	NA	NA	TRBV6-5	TRBJ1-2
CAAHPYRCNQPQHF	NA	NA	NA	TRBV6-4	TRBJ1-5
CASSLIDRGGGYTF	TGTGCCAGCAGCTTAATCGACAGGGGGGGTGGCTACACCTTC	NA	TRBD1	TRBV5-4	TRBJ1-2
CASGRDRENNEQFF	TGCGCCAGCGGACGGGACAGGGAAAACAATGAGCAGTTCTTC	NA	TRBD1	TRBV5-1	TRBJ2-1
CASSLYTNTGELFF	TGCGCCAGCAGCTTGTACACGAACACCGGGGAGCTGTTTTTT	NA	NA	TRBV5-1	TRBJ2-2
CASTLSRLTNSNQPQHF	TGTGCCAGCACTCTAAGCCGGCTGACAAATAGCAATCAGCCCCAGCATTTT	NA	NA	TRBV28	TRBJ1-5
CASSPWDRGVHEQFF	TGTGCCAGCAGCCCTTGGGACAGGGGTGTCCATGAGCAGTTCTTC	NA	TRBD1	TRBV7-9	TRBJ2-1
CASSDGWGAGGSNQPQHF	TGCGCCAGCAGTGATGGGTGGGGGGCCGGGGGTAGCAATCAGCCCCAGCATTTT	NA	NA	TRBV10-2	TRBJ1-5
CASSLIGYNEQFF	TGTGCCAGCAGCTTAATCGGCTACAATGAGCAGTTCTTC	once	NA	TRBV11-2	TRBJ2-1
CATSDVQGNGEQYF	TGTGCCACCAGTGATGTACAGGGTAACGGCGAGCAGTACTTC	once	NA	TRBV24-1	TRBJ2-7
CASSLVRGFGFSAYNSPLHF	TGTGCCAGCAGCTTGGTCCGGGGGTTCGGGTTCTCCGCCTATAATTCACCCCTCCACTTT	NA	NA	TRBV5-8	TRBJ1-6
CAWSSWGGRDTEAFF	TGTGCCTGGTCATCCTGGGGGGGGAGGGACACTGAAGCTTTCTTT	NA	NA	TRBV30	TRBJ1-1
CSAAYDEQYF	TGCAGTGCAGCGTATGACGAGCAGTACTTC	NA	NA	TRBV20-1	TRBJ2-7
CASSYSGTYNEQFF	TGTGCCAGCAGCTACAGCGGGACCTACAATGAGCAGTTCTTC	NA	TRBD2	TRBV5-4	TRBJ2-1
CASSRGGNSQETQYF	TGTGCCAGCAGCCGGGGAGGGAACAGCCAAGAGACCCAGTACTTC	NA	TRBD2	TRBV11-3	TRBJ2-5
CASNSGFGYTF	TGTGCCAGCAATTCTGGTTTTGGCTACACCTTC	NA	NA	TRBV12-3/TRBV12-4	TRBJ1-2
CASSPPSRGNNEQFF	TGTGCCAGCTCACCACCGTCCCGGGGGAACAATGAGCAGTTCTTC	NA	NA	TRBV18	TRBJ2-1
CASSQVGVRVTGELFF	TGTGCCAGCAGCCAAGTCGGCGTCAGGGTCACCGGGGAGCTGTTTTTT	NA	NA	TRBV3-1/TRBV3-2	TRBJ2-2